The 10 T cell receptor beta chains presented below share a single source sample, sequenced in a study of shared clonotypes between healthy human individuals. Sequenced by immunoSEQ multiplex PCR; TCRdb stores in-frame clones only, minus some. The table lists hundreds of thousands of clones, roughly 96% of them singletons. Terminally differentiated effector memory CD45RA+ cells were excluded by CCR7 positive selection of CD45RO-negative cells. Sequencing input: naive CD8+ T cells sorted from blood. The receptors stem from a woman aged 25 to 45 in good health.

The chain carries TRBV19 and TRBJ2-7, with D perhaps TRBD2 (6 bases). CDR3 length: 14 residues. From germline, CDR1 is LNHDA and CDR2 SQIVND (reference sequence). V lost 6 bases to trimming and J lost 3 bases, with 15 bases between them. The CDR3 DNA is TGTGCCAGTAGCTACGGGGCCGGGGGCTACGAGCAGTACTTC. Its translation is CASSYGAGGYEQYF.

The chain has TRBV7-3 and TRBJ1-5; 8 positions match TRBD1. The CDR3 runs to 16 residues. After removal of 8 bases from V and 1 base from J, the junction contained 10 bases not matched to a gene. Germline CDR1 reads SGHTA; CDR2 reads FQGTGA. CDR3 bases: TGTGCCAGCCGTATTATACGGACAGGGAGCAATCAGCCCCAGCATTTT. It is translated as CASRIIRTGSNQPQHF. Combining the CDR3 with reference TRBV7-3 and TRBJ1-5 gives the whole variable domain GAGVSQTPSNKVTEKGKYVELRCDPISGHTALYWYRQSLGQGPEFLIYFQGTGAADDSGLPNDRFFAVRPEGSVSTLKIQRTERGDSAVYLCASRIIRTGSNQPQHFGDGTRLSIL.

This sequence joins TRBV28 and TRBJ2-1; 7 bases match TRBD1. Per germline, CDR1 MDHEN and CDR2 SYDVKM. J was trimmed by 0 bases and V by 1 base; bases with no gene match: 6. CDR3 length equals 17 residues. Here the CDR3 reads CASSLLRGPSSYNEQFF. Here the CDR3 DNA reads TGTGCCAGCAGTTTATTAAGGGGGCCAAGCTCCTACAATGAGCAGTTCTTC.

The chain joins TRBV27 to TRBJ2-1, with 10 bases lining up with TRBD2. The V gene end was trimmed by 2 bases and the J gene end by 9 bases; junction bases not matched to a gene: 13. CDR1 is MNHEY, CDR2 SMNVEV, per germline (reference sequence). The CDR3 has 17 amino acids. CDR3 region: CASSLLDASGSASEQFF. The CDR3 nucleotides are TGTGCCAGCAGTTTACTCGATGCTAGCGGGAGCGCGAGTGAGCAGTTCTTC.

This chain connects TRBV7-9 to TRBJ2-7; D is perhaps TRBD1 or TRBD2 (5 bases each). CDR1 is SEHNR, CDR2 FQNEAQ, per germline (reference sequence). Trimming removed 0 bases at V and 4 bases at J, with 16 bases between. The CDR3 extends over 16 amino acids. CDR3 in amino acids: CASSLAYGTREYEQYF. CDR3 in DNA: TGTGCCAGCAGCTTAGCCTACGGGACGAGAGAATACGAGCAGTACTTC. Full variable domain (remainder filled in from reference TRBV7-9 and TRBJ2-7): DTGVSQNPRHKITKRGQNVTFRCDPISEHNRLYWYRQTLGQGPEFLTYFQNEAQLEKSRLLSDRFSAERPKGSFSTLEIQRTEQGDSAMYLCASSLAYGTREYEQYFGPGTRLTVT.

The V call is TRBV6-6, the J call TRBJ1-4, with 9 bases fitting TRBD1. This CDR3 contains 14 residues. From germline, CDR1 is MNHNY and CDR2 SVGAGI (reference sequence). V dropped 5 bases and J dropped 6; count of bases not matched to a gene: 4. The CDR3 DNA sequence: TGTGCCAGCAGTCGGGACAGGGTGGATGAAAAACTGTTTTTT. Translation: CASSRDRVDEKLFF.

J is TRBJ2-7 and V is TRBV27; D is perhaps TRBD1 or TRBD2 (6 bases each). The CDR3 extends over 16 amino acids. Germline assignment: CDR1 MNHEY and CDR2 SMNVEV (reference sequence). The V gene lost 5 bases and the J gene lost 2 bases, with 19 bases spanning the gap. The CDR3: CASSAIRAEGAYEQYF. The DNA of the CDR3 is TGTGCCAGCAGTGCCATTCGTGCGGAGGGGGCCTACGAGCAGTACTTC.

The chain has TRBV28 and TRBJ2-1; 11 positions match TRBD2. The junction had 7 bases not matched to a gene; V was cut back by 3 bases and J by 6 bases. The CDR3 length is 16 residues. Germline values: CDR1 MDHEN, CDR2 SYDVKM. CDR3 DNA: TGTGCCAGCAGTTTGCATTTAGCGGGAGGGCTCAATGAGCAGTTCTTC. Protein sequence: CASSLHLAGGLNEQFF.

The chain has TRBV13 and TRBJ2-2; 8 bases are shared with TRBD1. CDR1 PRHDT and CDR2 FYEKMQ come from the germline V gene (reference sequence). Germline trimming cut 2 bases from V and 5 bases from J; bases unmatched to any gene: 7. The CDR3 loop spans 16 amino acids. The CDR3 protein is CASSLSPGGRTGELFF. For the CDR3, the DNA is TGTGCCAGCAGCTTATCTCCAGGGGGCAGGACCGGGGAGCTGTTTTTT.

As to this clone: The same CDR3 is also encoded by other DNA sequences in this sample. The gene calls are TRBV28 and TRBJ2-1; D remains unclear. The CDR3 spans 14 residues. The germline CDR1 and CDR2 sequences are MDHEN and SYDVKM. The V and J ends lost 2 bases and 0 bases respectively, with 5 bases between them. The CDR3 loop reads CASSLGVSYNEQFF. The CDR3 nucleotides read TGTGCCAGCAGTTTAGGTGTCTCCTACAATGAGCAGTTCTTC.